The 18 T cell receptor beta chains reported below all come from one sample, sequenced in a study of HIV-infected patients and healthy controls. Alpha and beta constant-region primers primed reverse transcription of 400 to 650 ng RNA. Using multiplexing indices, alpha and beta chain libraries were generated apart by chain-specific third strand synthesis. TCRdb fed the 5' RACE reads into MiXCR, producing one record per CDR3 protein. Of more than 15,000 distinct CDR3 sequences in the sample, approximately 10% are singletons; the top ten hold 5% to 7%. No cell fractionation was done, so the repertoire covers all unsorted peripheral blood T cells. The sequenced sample consisted of blood. These receptors were collected from an adult in good health.

This clonotype has only one observation. V is TRBV19 and J is TRBJ2-1; 7 bases map to TRBD2. The germline CDR1 and CDR2 sequences are LNHDA and SQIVND (reference sequence). CDR3 length: 18 amino acids. The V segment lost 1 base and the J segment 0 bases; nucleotides outside the gene matches: 9. CDR3 region: CASSIGLAVMSSYNEQFF. The CDR3 DNA follows: TGTGCCAGTAGTATAGGCCTAGCGGTAATGAGCTCCTACAATGAGCAGTTCTTC.

This clonotype was seen only a few times. The CDR3 nucleotides read TGCAGTGCTAGAGGAGGCACGGGCCGTGAGCAGTTCTTC. Amino acids: CSARGGTGREQFF. This rearrangement joins TRBV20-1 to TRBJ2-1; D is uncertain. V gave up 1 base and J gave up 9 bases, with 13 bases separating them. The CDR3 has 13 amino acids. Germline V lookup: CDR1 DFQATT, CDR2 SNEGSKA (reference sequence).

In its sample, this clonotype was seen once. The V call is TRBV20-1, the J call TRBJ2-4; D uncertain. Trimming cost V 4 bases and J 0 bases, with 13 bases left between them. From germline, CDR1 is DFQATT and CDR2 SNEGSKA (reference sequence). This CDR3 comprises 15 residues. The DNA of the CDR3 is TGCAGTGCTACCTACGATGGGTTAGCCAAAAACATTCAGTACTTC. Its translation is CSATYDGLAKNIQYF.

At least ten counts were recorded for this clonotype. DNA for the CDR3: TGTGCCAGCAGCTTTCGCGGAGTTGGGGAAAAACTGTTTTTT. This sequence encodes CASSFRGVGEKLFF. The V gene is TRBV5-5, the J gene TRBJ1-4; no clear D gene. Germline V CDR1 and CDR2: SGHKS, YYEKEE (reference sequence). CDR3 length: 14 amino acids. Trimming removed 2 bases from V and 8 bases from J, with 13 bases in between.

This clonotype was recorded at least ten times. DNA of the CDR3: TGTGCCAGCAGCTTCGGCAGGATAAATGAGCAGTTCTTC. It yields the protein CASSFGRINEQFF. The chain employs TRBV11-2 and TRBJ2-1; D is undetermined. The CDR3 is 13 amino acids. Germline loops: CDR1 SGHAT, CDR2 FQNNGV. V was cut by 3 bases and J by 7 bases, with 10 bases left in between.

This clonotype was counted ten times or more. V usage is TRBV2 and J usage is TRBJ2-1; D ambiguous. Trimming removed 4 bases at V and 0 bases at J, with 10 bases between. The CDR3 sequence is 15 residues long. The germline gives CDR1 SNHLY, CDR2 FYNNEI. CDR3 DNA: TGTGCCAGCAGTGTAGAAAAGCGCTCCTACAATGAGCAGTTCTTC. Translated: CASSVEKRSYNEQFF.

In its sample, this clonotype was seen many times. J is TRBJ2-2 and V is TRBV30, with 8 positions matching TRBD1. This CDR3 contains 14 residues. Germline trimming cut 4 bases from V and 5 bases from J; bases unmatched to any gene: 6. The germline CDR1 and CDR2 sequences are GTSNPN and SVGIG (reference sequence). The CDR3: CAWTGRGRTGELFF. CDR3 DNA sequence: TGTGCCTGGACGGGCAGGGGGCGAACCGGGGAGCTGTTTTTT.

This clonotype was recorded at least ten times. V is TRBV3-1 and J is TRBJ2-1, with D possibly TRBD2 on 5 matching bases. The length of the CDR3 is 13 residues. CDR1 is LGHDT and CDR2 is YNNKEL in the germline V gene (reference sequence). The ends were cut back, 4 bases at V and 4 bases at J, with 8 bases in the middle. CDR3: CASSPDWYNEQFF. The CDR3 DNA reads TGTGCCAGCAGCCCGGACTGGTACAATGAGCAGTTCTTC.

This clonotype was seen many times. V is TRBV6-2 or TRBV6-3 and J is TRBJ2-7, with no clear D. This CDR3 spans 12 amino acids. Trimming took 4 bases from V and 0 from J, leaving 4 bases between them. The germline gives CDR1 MNHEY, CDR2 SVGEGT. CDR3 sequence reads: CASSSVSYEQYF. As DNA, the CDR3 is TGTGCCAGCAGTTCAGTCTCCTACGAGCAGTACTTC.

This clonotype was counted at least ten times. The V and J genes are TRBV2 and TRBJ1-4; a weak D match, TRBD1 (5 bases). With 8 bases removed from V and 7 bases from J, the gap between germline ends came to 14 bases. Germline CDR1 and CDR2: SNHLY and FYNNEI. This CDR3 has 13 amino acids. The CDR3 DNA sequence: TGTGCCAGCCAGCAGGGATACAGTGAAAAACTGTTTTTT. Its translation: CASQQGYSEKLFF.

This clonotype was seen ten or more times. The chain combines TRBV6-6 with TRBJ1-1; possible D gene TRBD1, 6 bases. Deletions cut 2 bases from V and 5 bases from J, with 18 bases between. This CDR3 region has 16 residues. The germline gives CDR1 MNHNY, CDR2 SVGAGI (reference sequence). CDR3 amino acids: CASSYIRGQLGTEAFF. The CDR3 nucleotides read TGTGCCAGCAGTTACATCCGAGGACAGCTGGGAACTGAAGCTTTCTTT.

This clonotype was seen at least ten times. The chain is built from TRBV11-2 and TRBJ2-1; 9 nucleotides align to TRBD2. The germline V gene has CDR1 SGHAT and CDR2 FQNNGV. The length of the CDR3 is 14 residues. V trimming: 6 bases; J trimming: 2 bases; junction bases outside the gene matches: 2. CDR3 in amino acids: CASRGGRAYNEQFF. The CDR3, as DNA: TGTGCCAGCAGGGGCGGGAGGGCCTACAATGAGCAGTTCTTC.

This clonotype was counted many times. CDR3 DNA: TGCGCCAGCAGTCAAACGGGTTTGGGAGAGACCCAGTACTTC. Encoded protein: CASSQTGLGETQYF. The V call is TRBV23-1, the J call TRBJ2-5; D remains unclear. TRBV23-1 is an ORF for which the function is uncertain. The CDR3 contains 14 residues. Trimming took off 2 bases at V and 4 bases at J, with 11 bases between the two ends.

This clonotype is labeled as medium-sized. The rearrangement uses TRBV29-1 and TRBJ1-1; D possibly corresponds to TRBD1 (5 bases). Looked up from germline, CDR1 is SQVTM and CDR2 is ANQGSEA. CDR3 size: 12 residues. Trimming cost V 7 bases and J 6 bases, with 15 bases left between them. In nucleotides, the CDR3 is TGCAGCGCAGCAGGACAACTCGCTGAAGCTTTCTTT. It codes for CSAAGQLAEAFF. The entire variable domain, with the rest obtained from reference TRBV29-1 and TRBJ1-1, is as follows: SAVISQKPSRDICQRGTSLTIQCQVDSQVTMMFWYRQQPGQSLTLIATANQGSEATYESGFVIDKFPISRPNLTFSTLTVSNMSPEDSSIYLCSAAGQLAEAFFGQGTRLTVV.

In its sample, this clonotype is medium-sized. The chain joins TRBV28 to TRBJ2-3; D perhaps matches TRBD2 (6 bases). V dropped 6 bases and J dropped 4 bases, with 23 bases sitting between them. Germline values: CDR1 MDHEN, CDR2 SYDVKM. This CDR3 region has 17 residues. The CDR3: CASSLSAGLAIPDTQYF. The CDR3 DNA reads TGTGCCAGCAGCCTAAGCGCTGGGCTAGCGATTCCAGATACGCAGTATTTT.

This clonotype was picked up many times. J is TRBJ1-5 and V is TRBV28; 8 bases match TRBD1. The CDR3 totals 18 residues. Germline CDR1 is MDHEN and CDR2 is SYDVKM. Trimming cost V 5 bases and J 0 bases; bases outside gene matches: 12. CDR3 residues: CASSPGTGLAHSNQPQHF. The CDR3 DNA reads as TGTGCCAGCAGTCCGGGGACAGGTCTTGCCCATAGCAATCAGCCCCAGCATTTT.

This clonotype is judged medium-sized. This chain joins TRBV7-2 and TRBJ2-1; TRBD1 is a possible D gene (6 bases). Germline lookup yields CDR1 SGHTA and CDR2 FQGNSA. The V end lost 2 bases, the J end lost 5 bases, and 13 bases lay between the germline ends. The CDR3 has 15 amino acids. CDR3 sequence (DNA): TGTGCCAGCAGCTTAACCGCAGGGGCGCACAATGAGCAGTTCTTC. Encoded protein: CASSLTAGAHNEQFF. The full variable domain, in which reference TRBV7-2 and TRBJ2-1 provide the parts outside the CDR3, is GAGVSQSPSNKVTEKGKDVELRCDPISGHTALYWYRQSLGQGLEFLIYFQGNSAPDKSGLPSDRFSAERTGGSVSTLTIQRTQQEDSAVYLCASSLTAGAHNEQFFGPGTRLTVL.

This clonotype has a count of ten or more. The chain uses TRBV28 and TRBJ1-1; D gene uncertain. The V and J ends lost 7 bases and 1 base respectively, with 13 bases between them. Germline loops: CDR1 MDHEN, CDR2 SYDVKM. CDR3 size: 14 residues. DNA of the CDR3: TGTGCCAGCACCCTAATTGTAGGGAACACTGAAGCTTTCTTT. It is translated as CASTLIVGNTEAFF.